This entry is about one T cell receptor beta chain. Its antigen remains undetermined. A much larger clonotype is one base distant, so this may be a read error. The iRepertoire nested amplicon-rescue multiplex PCR (arm-PCR) platform was used to amplify TCR alpha and beta CDR3 regions from RNA. The input for one-step reverse transcription and amplification was about 100-400 ng of either tissue mRNA or PBMC total RNA. Following bead purification, Illumina adapters were added through a secondary multiplex PCR, and the libraries were then gel-purified between 200 and 400 bp. The libraries contained internal 6-nucleotide barcodes that were used for demultiplexing. Sequencing of the libraries was done on an Illumina MiSeq using 2x220 or 2x250 nucleotide paired-end reads. Regarding the original processing steps: FLASH 1.2.11 was used to merge paired reads, and BWA-MEM then aligned the reads to the GRCh37 human genome before TRA and TRB reads were extracted. For V and J assignment, an IMGT-derived reference of cassette sequences and CDR3 motifs that included pseudogenes was used. Reads were translated in three frames, and productive CDR3s were defined by a C…FGXG motif without stop codons. A clonotype was defined as a unique combination of a V-J cassette pair and a CDR3 amino acid sequence. Reads were filtered by Hamming distance, with the threshold set by the sequence error rate of each sample in mapped regions. The raw public reads went through TCRdb reprocessing: fastp at Q25, MiXCR clone calling, in-frame beta chains kept. Under each unique CDR3 protein, matching rows form one entry showing the most common genes and DNA. The V and J calls follow TCRdb's processing rather than the paper's. This sample is represented by about 400,000 distinct CDR3 sequences; approximately 42% of them were singletons. 9.5% to 15% of the sample is taken by the ten largest.

CDR1 and CDR2 are drawn from the germline V gene: SGHTA, FQGNSA. The CDR3 measures 15 amino acids from cysteine to phenylalanine. The retained sequence is limited to the CDR3, 45 bases, with the frame set at the first base. The sample belongs to a study of glioma-infiltrating T cells (dated by TCRdb to 2016 to 2018). General notes on the study: The low-grade gliomas were WHO grade II oligodendrogliomas or astrocytomas, while the glioblastomas were WHO grade IV tumors sampled at initial diagnosis rather than at recurrent diagnosis. Dexamethasone was administered to glioma patients for six or fewer days before surgery. The sequencing target for blood libraries was roughly 4.5- to 11-fold coverage of around 1 million peripheral T cells. TCR alpha- and beta-chain repertoires were sequenced from glioma tissue, non-neoplastic brain tissue and matched peripheral blood mononuclear cells. To measure how far tissue and blood T-cell populations diverged, each tissue-infiltrating repertoire was compared against the peripheral blood repertoire of the same patient. The paired cohort comprised three low-grade glioma patients, roughly 8 primary glioblastoma patients and three non-glioma patients contributing non-neoplastic brain tissue.

Immediately after resection, surgical brain or tumor specimens were cryofrozen in liquid nitrogen, and peripheral blood cells were collected at the same time. Results the study describes overall, beyond this receptor: VJ-independent divergence between tissue and blood was below expectation in non-neoplastic patients but above expectation in all gliomas, especially low-grade gliomas. Very few CDR3 sequences were found to be shared between tissue and blood, and this scarcity was attributed to high CDR3 diversity and limited sampling. A signature set of shared blood CDR3 motifs marked patients with low tissue-blood divergence and was depleted in highly divergent patients. Group comparisons were based on small numbers of patients: three non-neoplastic, three low-grade glioma and eight or nine glioblastoma patients.

The source of this sequence is a human donor with low-grade glioma or glioblastoma, undergoing nonglioma brain surgery, or in good health (not recorded which). The sequencing sample was made of glioma tissue, nonneoplastic brain tissue, or PBMCs (not recorded which). The V gene is TRBV7-2 and the J gene is TRBJ2-3; TRBD1 agrees with 7 junctional bases. The nucleotide sequence is given as TGTGCCAGCAGCCCCGGGACAGCCGTCACAGATATGCAGTATTTT. This yields the protein CASSPGTAVTDMQYF.